This entry concerns a single T cell receptor beta chain. Its antigen is currently unknown. Template switching added UMIs carrying a 6-nucleotide sample barcode. TCRdb re-called the 5' RACE reads and gives one entry per CDR3 protein, without DNA. The listing contains around 450,000 distinct CDR3 sequences. These data belong to a study of monozygotic twins with inflammatory bowel disease. The authors drew over 2 ml of blood from each donor. Broader study findings: Backing was not found for a single strong signal or clonotype associated with IBD. Especially with disease activity, IBD patients shared fewer clonotypes with others than healthy twins did.

This CDR3 spans 14 amino acids. Germline V gives CDR1 SGHDT, CDR2 YYEEEE. This TCR derives from a human donor with ulcerative colitis or Crohn's disease, or a healthy co-twin of an affected twin (not recorded which). The chain couples TRBV5-6 to TRBJ2-7. The sample consisted of blood. The chain's CDR3 is CASSLGRFRNEQYF.